Listed below are T cell receptor beta chains from one sample, sequenced in a study of Ad26.COV2.S vaccination and SARS-CoV-2 variants. Only in-frame clones appear in the TCRdb table, and some are missing; sequencing was by immunoSEQ multiplex PCR. The table has roughly 400,000 clones, 80% to 95% seen once; the top ten hold approximately 1.7%. The source was peripheral blood, collected in a trial of Ad26.COV2.S vaccine versus placebo. Receptors were obtained from a person aged 18 to 59 who received the Ad26.COV2.S COVID-19 vaccine or a placebo. Each CDR3 is given with its conserved first and last residue. A D gene is named only where the DNA matches it firmly. Size tells how often a clone was seen (once, few, many) or the class of an expanded clone, and some rows leave it out.

clone_size j_call v_call d_call cdr3_nt cdr3_aa
- TRBJ2-3 TRBV10-1 - TGCGCCAGCAGTGAGAGGGTTGGAGGGAGCACAGATACGCAGTATTTT CASSERVGGSTDTQYF
- TRBJ2-5 TRBV11-2 - TGTGCCAGCAGCTTAGGCGGTGCCGCTAAAGAGACCCAGTACTTC CASSLGGAAKETQYF
- TRBJ1-1 TRBV19 - TGTGCCAGTAGTATTGGGGCAGGGCAGAACACTGAAGCTTTCTTT CASSIGAGQNTEAFF
- TRBJ1-2 TRBV7-2 - TGTGCCAGCAGCTTAAGGGTAGGCTATGGCTACACCTTC CASSLRVGYGYTF
- TRBJ1-4 TRBV19 - TGTGCCAGTAGTATAACGGACAGTGTCGAGGAACTGTTTTTT CASSITDSVEELFF
- TRBJ1-1 TRBV4-1 - TGCGCCAGCAGCCCCTCCTCGAACGGGCAGGGGAACACTGAAGCTTTCTTT CASSPSSNGQGNTEAFF
- TRBJ2-1 TRBV14 TRBD2 TGTGCCAGCAGCCAAGAGCTCCGGGGGGAATACAATGAGCAGTTCTTC CASSQELRGEYNEQFF
- TRBJ1-1 TRBV5-6 - TGTGCCAGCAGCTTGATCATGGGCCTATTTGGCACTGAAGCTTTCTTT CASSLIMGLFGTEAFF
- TRBJ1-3 TRBV6-6 - TGTGCCAGCAGTACCCTAGTACAGGGCTCTGGAAACACCATATATTTT CASSTLVQGSGNTIYF
- TRBJ2-3 TRBV6-2/TRBV6-3 - TGTGCCAGCAGTTGGCAGGGTACAGATACGCAGTATTTT CASSWQGTDTQYF
- TRBJ2-1 TRBV5-1 TRBD2 TGCGCCAGCAGCTCTGGACTAGCGGGAAACCCCTACAATGAGCAGTTCTTC CASSSGLAGNPYNEQFF
- TRBJ1-4 TRBV11-2 - TGTGCCAGCAGAGGACGAACCCCCGGGACCGAGATTGGGAAACTGTTTTTT CASRGRTPGTEIGKLFF
- TRBJ1-2 TRBV7-8 TRBD1 TGTGCCAGCAGCCCGGGACAGGGACTCTATGGCTACACCTTC CASSPGQGLYGYTF
few TRBJ2-5 TRBV7-9 - TGTGCCAGCAGACCCCTAGGAGGATCCATGAAGACCCAGTACTTC CASRPLGGSMKTQYF
- TRBJ2-3 TRBV4-3 - TGCGCCAGCAGTCAGGCGGCCAGCACAGATACGCAGTATTTT CASSQAASTDTQYF
- TRBJ2-3 TRBV7-2 - TGTGCCAGCAGCTTATTACGGGAGTCGGATACGCAGTATTTT CASSLLRESDTQYF
- TRBJ2-7 TRBV5-8 - TGTGCCAGCAGCTTGTGGGGCGGGTACGAGCAGTACTTC CASSLWGGYEQYF